Shown below are 26 T cell receptor beta chains from a single sample sequenced in a study of regulatory T cells in long-lasting Graves disease. HTBI primers from iRepertoire and Arm-PCR of CDR3 regions yielded the TCR beta libraries. TCRdb independently ran MiXCR on the multiplex PCR reads; one entry per CDR3 protein. The sample yields 560,000 or so distinct CDR3 sequences, roughly a sixth seen once. The time point is: newly diagnosed GD, antithyroid drugs for less than 3 months. From RNA extracted from PBMCs, the TCR library was made. These data are also associated with another study on T cells in Graves' hyperthyroidism and ophthalmopathy.

The sample was peripheral blood mononuclear cells (PBMCs), taken at new diagnosis, from a patient treated with antithyroid drugs. These receptors were obtained from a man aged 18 to 30 with Graves disease.

The CDR3 sequence is CASTRQRRVGQDKNIQYF. CDR3 nucleotides: TGTGCCAGCACTCGACAGAGGAGGGTCGGGCAGGACAAAAACATTCAGTACTTC. The V call is TRBV6-2 or TRBV6-3, the J call TRBJ2-4, with D possibly matching TRBD2 (6 bases). This CDR3 is built from 18 residues. Trimming took off 7 bases at V and 3 bases at J, with 25 bases between the two ends. The germline CDR1 and CDR2 sequences are MNHEY and SVGEGT.

V usage is TRBV7-9 and J usage is TRBJ1-1, with D possibly being TRBD1 (5 bases). The CDR3 length is 14 residues. From germline, CDR1 is SEHNR and CDR2 FQNEAQ (reference sequence). V was cut by 2 bases and J by 6 bases, with 13 bases left in between. CDR3 protein: CASSLRGDNPEAFF. In DNA form, the CDR3 reads TGTGCCAGCAGCTTAAGGGGAGATAACCCTGAAGCTTTCTTT.

V usage is TRBV11-2 and J usage is TRBJ1-1; D remains unclear. Per germline, CDR1 SGHAT and CDR2 FQNNGV. The V gene lost 6 bases and the J gene lost 3 bases, with 17 bases spanning the gap. The CDR3 totals 15 residues. CDR3 DNA sequence: TGTGCCAGCAGTTTAAGGTCGGGCTGGGACACTGAAGCTTTCTTT. This sequence encodes CASSLRSGWDTEAFF.

Ten or more counts support this clonotype. This chain uses TRBV7-9 with TRBJ2-7; 15 bases map to TRBD2. V lost 5 bases, J lost 6 bases, and 5 bases stayed unmatched. CDR3 length: 15 amino acids. Germline CDR1 is SEHNR and CDR2 is FQNEAQ (reference sequence). CDR3 loop: CASSQGLAGGGEQYF. The CDR3, as DNA: TGTGCCAGCAGCCAGGGACTAGCGGGAGGTGGCGAGCAGTACTTC.

In its sample, this clonotype was seen many times. The gene calls are TRBV11-3 and TRBJ2-2; 13 bases match TRBD2. With V trimmed by 5 bases and J by 6 bases, 3 bases remained unmatched. The CDR3 consists of 15 residues. The germline V gene encodes CDR1 SGHNT and CDR2 YENEEA. In DNA form, the CDR3 reads TGTGCCAGCAGCCCGGGACTAGCGGGATCCGGGGAGCTGTTTTTT. Its protein is CASSPGLAGSGELFF.

This clonotype appeared a few times. The chain has TRBV7-6 and TRBJ2-2, with TRBD1 matching over 7 bases. The junction had 6 bases not matched to a gene; V was cut back by 1 base and J by 4 bases. CDR3 length equals 16 residues. CDR1 is SGHVS and CDR2 is FNYEAQ in the germline V gene. The CDR3 DNA is TGTGCCAGCAGCTTAGAGGGGGCGGGTAGCACCGGGGAGCTGTTTTTT. Its translation is CASSLEGAGSTGELFF.

V gene TRBV25-1 combines with J gene TRBJ1-1, with a possible D match to TRBD1 (6 bases). CDR1 and CDR2 (germline): MGHDK, SYGVNS. Between the trimmed V and J ends, which lost 4 bases and 5 bases, there was a span of 8 bases. This CDR3 has 12 amino acids. The CDR3 nucleotides read TGTGCCAGCAGTGTACAGGGAACTGAAGCTTTCTTT. Translation gives CASSVQGTEAFF.

This clonotype was detected only a few times. The chain has TRBV27 and TRBJ2-7, with D possibly matching TRBD1 (5 bases). Germline loops: CDR1 MNHEY, CDR2 SMNVEV (reference sequence). The CDR3 is 15 amino acids. Trimming left V 3 bases short and J 2 bases short, with 14 bases between. The DNA of the CDR3 is TGTGCCAGCAGTTTTGAGTGGGGCTACACCTACGAGCAGTACTTC. Its translation: CASSFEWGYTYEQYF.

This clonotype was counted many times. As DNA, the CDR3 is TGTGCCAGCAGACCTACAGGGGGAGTTTACGAGCAGTACTTC. Protein sequence: CASRPTGGVYEQYF. The J gene is TRBJ2-7, the V gene TRBV27; 8 bases line up with TRBD1. V dropped 6 bases and J dropped 4; count of bases not matched to a gene: 8. The CDR3 is 14 residues long. CDR1 MNHEY and CDR2 SMNVEV come from the germline V gene (reference sequence).

The chain employs TRBV20-1 and TRBJ1-1; a weak D match, TRBD1 (5 bases). The V gene's germline CDR1 is DFQATT and CDR2 SNEGSKA (reference sequence). Trimming took 0 bases from V and 5 from J, leaving 7 bases between them. The CDR3 runs 12 residues. The CDR3 DNA follows: TGCAGTGCTAGAGATCAGGGAACTGAAGCTTTCTTT. Residues: CSARDQGTEAFF.

The chain links TRBV4-1 to TRBJ2-1; D might be TRBD2 (6 bases). The germline V gene encodes CDR1 MGHRA and CDR2 YSYEKL. The length of the CDR3 is 17 residues. The V and J ends lost 1 base and 0 bases respectively, with 13 bases between them. The CDR3 nucleotides read TGCGCCAGCAGCCAAGGGACGACTAGTTTCTCCTACAATGAGCAGTTCTTC. Amino acids: CASSQGTTSFSYNEQFF.

This clonotype was detected many times. The chain couples TRBV27 to TRBJ1-2, with TRBD1 matching over 9 bases. Germline CDR1 is MNHEY and CDR2 is SMNVEV (reference sequence). The ends lost 0 bases at V and 3 bases at J; junction bases unmatched: 5. This CDR3 spans 16 amino acids. The CDR3 protein is CASSLSAGTGYYGYTF. The CDR3 DNA reads TGTGCCAGCAGTTTATCGGCAGGGACAGGGTACTATGGCTACACCTTC.

V gene TRBV7-8 combines with J gene TRBJ2-7, with 9 bases that match TRBD1. Trimming at V came to 3 bases and at J to 4 bases, leaving 7 bases not matched to a gene. CDR3 length: 15 amino acids. Germline values: CDR1 SGHVS, CDR2 FQNEAQ. In DNA form, the CDR3 reads TGTGCCAGCAGCTTGATGGGACAGGGCTGGTACGAGCAGTACTTC. It encodes CASSLMGQGWYEQYF. Drawing the rest from reference TRBV7-8 and TRBJ2-7, the complete variable domain is GAGVSQSPRYKVAKRGQDVALRCDPISGHVSLFWYQQALGQGPEFLTYFQNEAQLDKSGLPSDRFFAERPEGSVSTLKIQRTQQEDSAVYLCASSLMGQGWYEQYFGPGTRLTVT.

This clonotype was picked up a small number of times. The V call is TRBV5-4, the J call TRBJ2-2; 13 bases are a match to TRBD2. With 0 bases clipped from V and 5 bases from J, the junction kept 4 bases outside the gene matches. Germline values: CDR1 SGHNT, CDR2 YYREEE (reference sequence). The CDR3 consists of 17 residues. DNA of the CDR3: TGTGCCAGCAGCTTGGTCCCGGGACTAGCGGGAACCGGGGAGCTGTTTTTT. Its translation is CASSLVPGLAGTGELFF. Looking up the rest from reference TRBV5-4 and TRBJ2-2 gives the full variable domain: ETGVTQSPTHLIKTRGQQVTLRCSSQSGHNTVSWYQQALGQGPQFIFQYYREEENGRGNFPPRFSGLQFPNYSSELNVNALELDDSALYLCASSLVPGLAGTGELFFGEGSRLTVL.

This clonotype appeared many times. The chain carries TRBV28 and TRBJ2-7, with TRBD1 identical over 7 bases. The CDR3 runs 18 residues. Germline V gene lookup returns CDR1 MDHEN and CDR2 SYDVKM. V dropped 1 base and J dropped 1; count of bases not matched to a gene: 13. This CDR3 is CASSLLRLRGPSSYEQYF. In DNA, the CDR3 is TGTGCCAGCAGTTTATTGAGGTTAAGGGGGCCGAGTTCCTACGAGCAGTACTTC.

Many counts were recorded for this clonotype. The rearrangement uses TRBV3-1 and TRBJ2-5; 14 bases line up with TRBD2. This CDR3 spans 15 amino acids. With 4 bases clipped from V and 4 bases from J, the junction kept 2 bases outside the gene matches. The germline gives CDR1 LGHDT, CDR2 YNNKEL (reference sequence). DNA of the CDR3: TGTGCCAGCAGCCGACTAGCGGGAGGGTCAGAGACCCAGTACTTC. The encoded protein is CASSRLAGGSETQYF.

V and J are TRBV15 and TRBJ1-5; tentative D call: TRBD1 (5 bases). With 0 bases removed from V and 6 bases from J, the gap between germline ends came to 6 bases. Germline CDR1 and CDR2: LNHNV and YYDKDF (reference sequence). This CDR3 has 13 residues. CDR3: CATSRDRGQPQHF. Here the CDR3 DNA reads TGTGCCACCAGCAGAGATAGGGGTCAGCCCCAGCATTTT.

The chain uses TRBV25-1 and TRBJ2-1, with 8 bases fitting TRBD2. The germline V gene encodes CDR1 MGHDK and CDR2 SYGVNS. The CDR3 is 19 amino acids. V lost 3 bases and J lost 0; bases outside the gene matches: 13. The CDR3 protein is CASSDPLNSGTSSYNEQFF. In DNA form, the CDR3 reads TGTGCCAGCAGTGATCCCCTAAACTCCGGGACTAGCTCCTACAATGAGCAGTTCTTC.

This clonotype was counted a single time. The CDR3 region is CSAREPSVRQPQHF. CDR3 nucleotides: TGCAGTGCTAGAGAACCAAGCGTTAGGCAGCCCCAGCATTTT. The chain employs TRBV20-1 and TRBJ1-5; D is uncertain. CDR1 and CDR2 (germline): DFQATT, SNEGSKA (reference sequence). Trimming removed 0 bases from V and 7 bases from J, with 13 bases in between. The CDR3 runs to 14 residues.

This clonotype has more than one count but fewer than ten. V gene TRBV6-1 combines with J gene TRBJ1-2; unclear D gene. V shed 6 bases and J shed 3 bases, with 14 bases lying between them. This CDR3 is 14 amino acids long. Germline assignment: CDR1 MNHNS and CDR2 SASEGT. CDR3 sequence: CASSPLWKDYGYTF. DNA for the CDR3: TGTGCCAGCAGCCCCTTATGGAAGGACTATGGCTACACCTTC.

This clonotype has at least ten counts. This chain links TRBV7-8 with TRBJ2-3, with unresolved D. The CDR3 length is 14 residues. Germline CDR1 is SGHVS and CDR2 is FQNEAQ. Deletions cut 5 bases from V and 6 bases from J, with 15 bases between. CDR3 loop: CASSRGTSRDTQYF. Here the CDR3 DNA reads TGTGCCAGCAGCCGCGGAACCTCCCGGGATACGCAGTATTTT.

The chain joins TRBV14 to TRBJ2-3, with unresolved D. V was pared by 1 base and J by 2 bases, with 16 bases between. The germline V gene has CDR1 SGHDN and CDR2 FVKESK. This CDR3 has 17 amino acids. This CDR3 is CASSQGDTPLSTDTQYF. The CDR3 region has the DNA TGTGCCAGCAGCCAAGGAGACACTCCGTTATCCACAGATACGCAGTATTTT. Full variable domain (outside the CDR3, taken from reference TRBV14 and TRBJ2-3): EAGVTQFPSHSVIEKGQTVTLRCDPISGHDNLYWYRRVMGKEIKFLLHFVKESKQDESGMPNNRFLAERTGGTYSTLKVQPAELEDSGVYFCASSQGDTPLSTDTQYFGPGTRLTVL.

The chain has TRBV20-1 and TRBJ2-1; 9 bases are a match to TRBD2. This CDR3 is built from 13 residues. Germline V gives CDR1 DFQATT, CDR2 SNEGSKA (reference sequence). V shed 1 base, J shed 7 bases, and the junction held 2 bases outside the gene matches. The DNA of the CDR3 is TGCAGTGCTAGAGCGCTAGCGGGGAATGAGCAGTTCTTC. This encodes CSARALAGNEQFF.

This clonotype was recorded many times. A read error may produce the germline difference seen at one junction end. The chain employs TRBV2 and TRBJ2-3; no firm D call. This CDR3 contains 11 residues. The germline V gene has CDR1 SNHLY and CDR2 FYNNEI. CDR3 nucleotides: TGTGCCAGCACTGAAAGAGATACGCAGTATTTT. Its protein product is CASTERDTQYF. The whole variable domain, remainder taken from reference TRBV2 and TRBJ2-3, is EPEVTQTPSHQVTQMGQEVILRCVPISNHLYFYWYRQILGQKVEFLVSFYNNEISEKSEIFDDQFSVERPDGSNFTLKIRSTKLEDSAMYFCASTERDTQYFGPGTRLTVL.

This clonotype was seen ten or more times. The chain has TRBV4-1 and TRBJ2-1; D gene uncertain. Trimming pared 1 base from V and 5 bases from J, leaving 18 bases between. CDR1 MGHRA and CDR2 YSYEKL come from the germline V gene. The CDR3 length is 17 residues. The CDR3 region has the DNA TGCGCCAGCAGCCAAGTAAACATGGGGTTCTTGGACAATGAGCAGTTCTTC. Its translation: CASSQVNMGFLDNEQFF.

This clonotype was seen a few times. V gene TRBV27 combines with J gene TRBJ1-1; 10 bases match TRBD1. After removal of 3 bases from V and 2 bases from J, the junction contained 6 bases not matched to a gene. The CDR3 spans 16 residues. Germline assignment: CDR1 MNHEY and CDR2 SMNVEV (reference sequence). The CDR3 nucleotides are TGTGCCAGCAGTTTCGGGACAGGGGTCCTTAACACTGAAGCTTTCTTT. It is translated as CASSFGTGVLNTEAFF.